Below are 9 T cell receptor beta chains sequenced from a single sample in a study of T cell changes during pregnancy in multiple sclerosis. Clones were sequenced by immunoSEQ multiplex PCR, and TCRdb holds only the in-frame ones, with some missing. Among about 72,000 clones listed, around 91% were seen once. This specimen consisted of peripheral blood, obtained in the third trimester of pregnancy. The receptors derive from a female donor in good health, enrolled as a control in a pregnancy study.

This rearrangement joins TRBV19 to TRBJ1-5; TRBD1 might be the D (5 bases). This CDR3 is 15 amino acids long. Trimming removed 6 bases from V and 9 bases from J, with 21 bases in between. The germline gives CDR1 LNHDA, CDR2 SQIVND (reference sequence). The CDR3 DNA reads TGTGCCAGTAGCAGGTCTGGACAAGGGGATGGGCCCCAGCATTTT. It encodes CASSRSGQGDGPQHF.

The CDR3 here is CASSQQVQAAAYEQYF. Written as DNA, the CDR3 is TGTGCCAGCAGCCAACAAGTCCAGGCAGCAGCCTACGAGCAGTACTTC. The chain links TRBV14 to TRBJ2-7; D gene uncertain. Trimming took off 2 bases at V and 2 bases at J, with 16 bases between the two ends. The CDR3 is made up of 16 amino acids. Looked up from germline, CDR1 is SGHDN and CDR2 is FVKESK.

The chain has TRBV7-9 and TRBJ1-1; D is perhaps TRBD1 (5 bases). This CDR3 region has 10 residues. Germline V CDR1 and CDR2: SEHNR, FQNEAQ (reference sequence). The V end was cut by 11 bases, the J end by 7 bases, with 11 bases between. CDR3 DNA: TGTGCCGTCGGACAAGTTGAAGCTTTCTTT. This codes for CAVGQVEAFF.

The chain carries TRBV11-3 and TRBJ2-1, with D tentatively TRBD2 (5 bases). The CDR3 covers 13 residues. Germline CDR1 SGHNT, CDR2 YENEEA. Trimming pared 5 bases from V and 4 bases from J, leaving 9 bases between. The CDR3 is CASSGTSYNEQFF. The CDR3 bases are TGTGCCAGCAGCGGCACTAGTTACAATGAGCAGTTCTTC.

This chain connects TRBV27 to TRBJ1-1; D gene uncertain. This CDR3 region has 13 residues. The germline V gene encodes CDR1 MNHEY and CDR2 SMNVEV (reference sequence). V was clipped by 2 bases and J by 2 bases, with 6 bases between them. The CDR3 bases are TGTGCCAGCAGTTTAGGGCTCAACACTGAAGCTTTCTTT. This encodes CASSLGLNTEAFF.

This clone is termed medium-sized. The J gene is TRBJ1-1, the V gene TRBV7-9; D is ambiguous. V was pared by 5 bases and J by 8 bases, with 9 bases between. This CDR3 contains 11 residues. The V gene's germline CDR1 is SEHNR and CDR2 FQNEAQ (reference sequence). The CDR3 protein is CASSRSREAFF. The CDR3 DNA follows: TGTGCCAGCAGCAGGAGTCGGGAAGCTTTCTTT.

In its sample, this clone was seen once. The chain couples TRBV30 to TRBJ2-1; D is unresolved. Germline V gives CDR1 GTSNPN, CDR2 SVGIG (reference sequence). V lost 3 bases to trimming and J lost 4 bases, with 7 bases between them. The CDR3 is made up of 12 amino acids. As DNA, the CDR3 is TGTGCCTGGAGGTCTAGTTACAATGAGCAGTTCTTC. It specifies CAWRSSYNEQFF.

J is TRBJ1-3 and V is TRBV5-1; 7 nucleotides align to TRBD1. The length of the CDR3 is 15 residues. Germline V CDR1 and CDR2: SGHRS, YFSETQ. Trimming removed 3 bases from V and 0 bases from J; junction bases left unmatched: 3. CDR3 amino acids: CASSSGGFSGNTIYF. CDR3 nucleotide sequence: TGCGCCAGCAGCTCAGGGGGTTTCTCTGGAAACACCATATATTTT.

This clone was recorded once. CDR3 amino acids: CARIKDRGPSLRSPLHF. The DNA for the CDR3 is TGTGCCAGAATTAAAGACAGGGGGCCTTCTCTTCGGTCACCCCTCCACTTT. The J gene is TRBJ1-6, the V gene TRBV7-5; whether TRBD1, the table's D call, matches the DNA was not checked. TRBV7-5 is shown as a pseudogene. This CDR3 contains 17 residues.